Listed here are 29 T cell receptor beta chains from one sample, sequenced in a study of cytomegalovirus exposure and HLA in healthy donors. Libraries were prepared by immunoSEQ multiplex PCR; TCRdb keeps only in-frame clonotypes and omits some of them. The sample holds 60,000 to 85,000 clones; 96% are singletons and the top ten take about 4.5%. The material sequenced was PBMCs. These receptor sequences come from a woman aged 18-29 years in good health and CMV-seropositive.

The CDR3 bases are TGTGCCAGTAGTCCCCGCGGGTCAACTAATGAAAAACTGTTTTTT. Translated, it gives CASSPRGSTNEKLFF. The chain couples TRBV19 to TRBJ1-4; D gene ambiguous. The V gene's germline CDR1 is LNHDA and CDR2 SQIVND (reference sequence). This CDR3 is built from 15 residues. The germline V and J ends were trimmed by 5 bases and 0 bases, with 10 bases remaining between them.

This chain joins TRBV2 and TRBJ2-7, with a weak D call TRBD1 (6 bases). Trimming took off 8 bases at V and 0 bases at J, with 11 bases between the two ends. CDR3 length equals 13 residues. Germline values: CDR1 SNHLY, CDR2 FYNNEI. The CDR3 is CASGRDNSYEQYF. The CDR3 nucleotides read TGTGCCAGCGGCCGGGACAACTCCTACGAGCAGTACTTC.

This clone has just one count. This rearrangement joins TRBV28 to TRBJ1-4; D not resolved. Deletions cut 3 bases from V and 4 bases from J, with 12 bases between. This CDR3 contains 15 residues. Germline V lookup: CDR1 MDHEN, CDR2 SYDVKM. The CDR3 loop reads CASSLEAGSNEKLFF. CDR3 coding DNA: TGTGCCAGCAGTTTGGAAGCAGGCAGTAATGAAAAACTGTTTTTT.

Here the CDR3 reads CATVPGQHSGNTIYF. DNA for the CDR3: TGTGCCACCGTTCCGGGACAACACTCTGGAAACACCATATATTTT. The rearrangement joins TRBV28 to TRBJ1-3; D is possibly TRBD1 (6 bases). Trimming stripped 10 bases from V and 0 bases from J, with 16 bases between. Germline V lookup: CDR1 MDHEN, CDR2 SYDVKM. This CDR3 spans 15 amino acids.

V and J are TRBV7-2 and TRBJ2-5; D gene unclear. V was pared by 5 bases and J by 2 bases, with 9 bases between. Per germline, CDR1 SGHTA and CDR2 FQGNSA. This CDR3 comprises 13 residues. The CDR3 DNA reads as TGTGCCAGCAGCCTCGTAGCACAAGAGACCCAGTACTTC. Its protein is CASSLVAQETQYF.

J is TRBJ2-7 and V is TRBV7-2; 9 nucleotides agree with TRBD2. CDR1 is SGHTA and CDR2 is FQGNSA in the germline V gene. V lost 2 bases to trimming and J lost 5 bases; unmatched junction nucleotides: 13. This CDR3 comprises 17 residues. The CDR3 region is CASSLKARAGGFDEQYF. As DNA, the CDR3 is TGTGCCAGCAGCTTAAAGGCGAGGGCGGGAGGGTTCGACGAGCAGTACTTC.

This clone was counted a single time. The chain couples TRBV28 to TRBJ1-1, with D perhaps TRBD1 (5 bases). Trimming shortened V by 4 bases and J by 0 bases, and 9 bases separated the two germline ends. This CDR3 contains 14 residues. Germline-derived CDR1 and CDR2 are MDHEN and SYDVKM. The CDR3 loop is CASSSPDMNTEAFF. CDR3 nucleotides: TGTGCCAGCAGTTCGCCGGACATGAACACTGAAGCTTTCTTT.

The chain couples TRBV28 to TRBJ2-1, with 12 bases lining up with TRBD2. Germline CDR1 is MDHEN and CDR2 is SYDVKM. J gave up 6 bases and V 1 base, and 10 bases lay outside the gene matches. The CDR3 is made up of 18 amino acids. This chain's CDR3 is CASSLLAQTSGSSNEQFF. The CDR3 DNA follows: TGTGCCAGCAGTTTATTGGCTCAGACTAGCGGGAGCTCCAATGAGCAGTTCTTC.

The rearrangement joins TRBV7-9 to TRBJ2-1, with D unresolved. Germline V CDR1 and CDR2: SEHNR, FQNEAQ (reference sequence). The CDR3 is 13 residues long. V shed 5 bases and J shed 8 bases, with 13 bases lying between them. This CDR3 reads CASSSITIHEQFF. The CDR3, as DNA: TGTGCCAGCAGCAGTATTACAATCCATGAGCAGTTCTTC.

The chain carries TRBV18 and TRBJ2-3; D is undetermined. V lost 0 bases and J lost 2, with 12 bases in between. Germline V gene lookup returns CDR1 KGHSH and CDR2 LQKENI. The CDR3 contains 16 residues. In DNA, the CDR3 is TGTGCCAGCTCACCACCGACACAGATTACCACAGATACGCAGTATTTT. Protein sequence: CASSPPTQITTDTQYF.

In its sample, this clone was seen once. This sequence joins TRBV29-1 and TRBJ2-5; the D gene is possibly TRBD2 (6 bases). The V end lost 4 bases, the J end lost 2 bases, and 14 bases lay between the germline ends. The CDR3 runs to 14 residues. In germline, CDR1 is SQVTM, CDR2 ANQGSEA. DNA of the CDR3: TGCAGCGTTGGCTCGAACGGGGGTCAAGAGACCCAGTACTTC. It encodes CSVGSNGGQETQYF.

This rearrangement joins TRBV5-4 to TRBJ2-5, with D possibly TRBD1 on 5 matching bases. The V gene lost 4 bases and the J gene lost 2 bases, with 12 bases spanning the gap. CDR3 size: 14 residues. Per the germline V gene, CDR1 is SGHNT and CDR2 is YYREEE (reference sequence). CDR3 region: CASSPWTLQETQYF. CDR3 nucleotide sequence: TGTGCCAGCAGCCCATGGACACTTCAAGAGACCCAGTACTTC. The whole variable domain, remainder taken from reference TRBV5-4 and TRBJ2-5, is ETGVTQSPTHLIKTRGQQVTLRCSSQSGHNTVSWYQQALGQGPQFIFQYYREEENGRGNFPPRFSGLQFPNYSSELNVNALELDDSALYLCASSPWTLQETQYFGPGTRLLVL.

The gene calls are TRBV7-8 and TRBJ1-4; D is unresolved. Germline V gives CDR1 SGHVS, CDR2 FQNEAQ. This CDR3 spans 13 amino acids. Trimming removed 6 bases from V and 8 bases from J, with 13 bases in between. DNA for the CDR3: TGTGCCAGCAGAATGAGCGGAGGCGAAAAACTGTTTTTT. This sequence encodes CASRMSGGEKLFF.

This sequence joins TRBV4-2 and TRBJ1-2; D remains ambiguous. Germline CDR1 reads LGHNA; CDR2 reads YNFKEQ. Trimming left V 2 bases short and J 4 bases short, with 11 bases between. This CDR3 is 14 amino acids long. The CDR3: CASSQPEVSYGYTF. DNA for the CDR3: TGTGCCAGCAGCCAACCGGAGGTGAGCTATGGCTACACCTTC.

The chain has TRBV15 and TRBJ2-2; 10 nucleotides align to TRBD1. The V gene's germline CDR1 is LNHNV and CDR2 YYDKDF (reference sequence). This CDR3 is 17 amino acids long. Trimming at V came to 4 bases and at J to 7 bases, leaving 12 bases not matched to a gene. For the CDR3, the DNA is TGTGCCACCAGCAACCCGGGACAGGGGATTTGGAGCGGGGAGCTGTTTTTT. Translated: CATSNPGQGIWSGELFF.

This chain joins TRBV11-3 and TRBJ2-7; D unclear. Germline CDR1 SGHNT, CDR2 YENEEA. Trimming pared 2 bases from V and 6 bases from J, leaving 11 bases between. This CDR3 has 13 residues. This chain's CDR3 is CASSLSSSSEQYF. The CDR3 bases are TGTGCCAGCAGCTTAAGCTCATCTTCCGAGCAGTACTTC. The whole variable domain, filled in from reference TRBV11-3 and TRBJ2-7, reads EAGVVQSPRYKIIEKKQPVAFWCNPISGHNTLYWYLQNLGQGPELLIRYENEEAVDDSQLPKDRFSAERLKGVDSTLKIQPAELGDSAVYLCASSLSSSSEQYFGPGTRLTVT.

The genes are TRBV30 and TRBJ2-7; 10 bases line up with TRBD1. V gave up 3 bases and J gave up 4 bases; unmatched junction bases: 3. This CDR3 is built from 13 residues. Per germline, CDR1 GTSNPN and CDR2 SVGIG (reference sequence). This CDR3 reads CAWSPGQGYEQYF. In nucleotides, the CDR3 is TGTGCCTGGAGCCCGGGACAGGGGTACGAGCAGTACTTC.

The chain employs TRBV7-8 and TRBJ2-7; 7 positions agree with TRBD2. The CDR3 contains 16 residues. With 0 bases clipped from V and 5 bases from J, the junction kept 10 bases outside the gene matches. Per the germline V gene, CDR1 is SGHVS and CDR2 is FQNEAQ. The CDR3 DNA reads TGTGCCAGCAGCTTAGCGAAAAGGGGACGGGGGGACGAGCAGTACTTC. Translation gives CASSLAKRGRGDEQYF.

This chain uses TRBV6-6 with TRBJ1-1; D is ambiguous. V was clipped by 6 bases and J by 4 bases, with 15 bases between them. Germline V gives CDR1 MNHNY, CDR2 SVGAGI (reference sequence). The length of the CDR3 is 14 residues. As DNA, the CDR3 is TGTGCCAGCAGCGGATCCCCCGGCGGCACTGAAGCTTTCTTT. The encoded protein is CASSGSPGGTEAFF.

CDR3 amino acids: CSGAFSGNTIYF. CDR3 sequence (DNA): TGCAGCGGAGCCTTCTCTGGAAACACCATATATTTT. The J gene is TRBJ1-3, the V gene TRBV29-1; no reliable D call. V was pared by 7 bases and J by 0 bases, with 7 bases between. CDR3 length: 12 residues. Germline CDR1 SQVTM, CDR2 ANQGSEA. The full variable domain, in which reference TRBV29-1 and TRBJ1-3 provide the parts outside the CDR3, is SAVISQKPSRDICQRGTSLTIQCQVDSQVTMMFWYRQQPGQSLTLIATANQGSEATYESGFVIDKFPISRPNLTFSTLTVSNMSPEDSSIYLCSGAFSGNTIYFGEGSWLTVV.

The chain recombines TRBV30 with TRBJ2-3; 10 nucleotides agree with TRBD1. J lost 1 base, V lost 3 bases, and 10 bases had no gene match. CDR1 is GTSNPN and CDR2 is SVGIG in the germline V gene (reference sequence). The CDR3 totals 17 residues. Here the CDR3 DNA reads TGTGCCTGGAGAAGACAGGGGGCGCGAATACGCACAGATACGCAGTATTTT. Its translation: CAWRRQGARIRTDTQYF.

The V and J genes are TRBV28 and TRBJ2-7, with 12 bases matching TRBD2. With 5 bases clipped from V and 3 bases from J, the junction kept 5 bases outside the gene matches. Germline CDR1 and CDR2: MDHEN and SYDVKM. This CDR3 spans 15 amino acids. CDR3 nucleotide sequence: TGTGCCAGCAGTCCCGCTAGCGGGAGGGTCTACGAGCAGTACTTC. Protein product: CASSPASGRVYEQYF. Looking up the rest from reference TRBV28 and TRBJ2-7 gives the full variable domain: DVKVTQSSRYLVKRTGEKVFLECVQDMDHENMFWYRQDPGLGLRLIYFSYDVKMKEKGDIPEGYSVSREKKERFSLILESASTNQTSMYLCASSPASGRVYEQYFGPGTRLTVT.

The J gene is TRBJ2-1, the V gene TRBV9; perhaps TRBD2 as D (5 bases). The ends were cut back, 0 bases at V and 2 bases at J, with 12 bases in the middle. This CDR3 spans 16 amino acids. The germline V gene has CDR1 SGDLS and CDR2 YYNGEE. As DNA, the CDR3 is TGTGCCAGCAGCGTAGTTGGCGGGCGGACCTACAATGAGCAGTTCTTC. This encodes CASSVVGGRTYNEQFF.

CDR3 protein: CAWSVGGRGHYNEQFF. In nucleotides, the CDR3 is TGTGCCTGGAGTGTGGGGGGCAGGGGGCACTACAATGAGCAGTTCTTC. This chain joins TRBV30 and TRBJ2-1, with 8 bases matching TRBD1. The CDR3 runs to 16 residues. V lost 0 bases and J lost 3; bases outside the gene matches: 7. Per the germline V gene, CDR1 is GTSNPN and CDR2 is SVGIG (reference sequence).

The chain has TRBV7-3 and TRBJ1-2; D gene uncertain. Germline CDR1 reads SGHTA; CDR2 reads FQGTGA. CDR3 length: 10 residues. V lost 3 bases, J lost 6 bases, and 2 bases lay in between. The CDR3 DNA is TGTGCCAGCAGCTTTAATGGCTACACCTTC. This codes for CASSFNGYTF.

This rearrangement joins TRBV6-5 to TRBJ1-2; 8 bases match TRBD1. CDR1 is MNHEY, CDR2 SVGAGI, per germline. This CDR3 region has 14 residues. Losses at the gene ends were 5 bases for V and 4 bases for J; bases not matched to a gene: 6. The CDR3 sequence: CASSERTGIYGYTF. The CDR3 nucleotides read TGTGCCAGCAGTGAGAGGACAGGGATCTATGGCTACACCTTC.

This CDR3 is CASSETGGTTEAFF. For the CDR3, the DNA is TGTGCCAGCAGCGAGACCGGGGGGACCACTGAAGCTTTCTTT. The chain carries TRBV9 and TRBJ1-1; D perhaps matches TRBD1 (5 bases). Trimming shortened V by 3 bases and J by 4 bases, and 13 bases separated the two germline ends. This CDR3 comprises 14 residues. Germline assignment: CDR1 SGDLS and CDR2 YYNGEE.

The chain is built from TRBV14 and TRBJ2-5; the match to TRBD2 covers 9 bases. The germline gives CDR1 SGHDN, CDR2 FVKESK. V was clipped by 3 bases and J by 2 bases; unmatched bases: 10. The CDR3 has 17 amino acids. For the CDR3, the DNA is TGTGCCAGCAGCCAGGGTTTGCTAGCGGGGCCACAAGAGACCCAGTACTTC. Translation: CASSQGLLAGPQETQYF.

The chain recombines TRBV11-3 with TRBJ2-1, with TRBD2 matching 10 bases. Unmatched junction bases numbered 4, after V lost 2 bases and J lost 9 bases. Germline CDR1 reads SGHNT; CDR2 reads YENEEA. This CDR3 comprises 14 residues. CDR3 in DNA: TGTGCCAGCAGCTTAAAGGCTAGCGGGAGTGAGCAGTTCTTC. This translates into CASSLKASGSEQFF.